This T cell receptor (beta chain) derives from a study of blood T cells in healthy people across ages. Using a J-beta primer mix together with a sample-barcoded 5' primer, a second PCR was run for roughly 7 to 11 cycles. Each TCR beta cDNA got a 12-nucleotide random molecular identifier. One entry per CDR3 protein, called by TCRdb with MiXCR from the 5' RACE reads. The profile shows about 640,000 distinct CDR3 sequences, 58% of them singletons. The individuals who served as donors were healthy Caucasians living in Russia, aged roughly 6 to 100. Staff drew around 10 milliliters of peripheral blood from each donor. CDR1 and CDR2 (germline): LGHNT, FRNRAP. The CDR3 loop spans 18 amino acids. V trimming: 1 base; J trimming: 2 bases; junction bases outside the gene matches: 13.

Sample: blood. The chain combines TRBV12-5 with TRBJ2-7; 8 bases agree with TRBD1. This TCR derives from a man aged 55-75 years in good health. In DNA form, the CDR3 reads TGTGCTAGTGGTTTGGCGCGACAGGGGCCCCCTCATACCTACGAGCAGTACTTC. This gives the protein CASGLARQGPPHTYEQYF.